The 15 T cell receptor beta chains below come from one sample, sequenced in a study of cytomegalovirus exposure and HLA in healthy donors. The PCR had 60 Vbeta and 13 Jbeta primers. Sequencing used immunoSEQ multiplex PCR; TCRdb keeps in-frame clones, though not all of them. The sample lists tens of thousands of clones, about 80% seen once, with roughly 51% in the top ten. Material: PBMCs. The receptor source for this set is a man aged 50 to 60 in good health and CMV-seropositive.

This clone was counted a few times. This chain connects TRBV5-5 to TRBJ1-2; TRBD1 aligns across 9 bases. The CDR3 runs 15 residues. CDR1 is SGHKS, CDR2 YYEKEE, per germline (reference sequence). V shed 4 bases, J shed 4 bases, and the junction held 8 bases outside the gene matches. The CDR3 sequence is CASSPGTGMIYGYTF. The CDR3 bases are TGTGCCAGCAGCCCCGGGACAGGGATGATCTATGGCTACACCTTC.

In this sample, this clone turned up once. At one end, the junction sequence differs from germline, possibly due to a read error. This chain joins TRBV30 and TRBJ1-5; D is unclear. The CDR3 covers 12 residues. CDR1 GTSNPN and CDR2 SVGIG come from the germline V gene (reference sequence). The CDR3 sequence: CAWSDRHQAQHF. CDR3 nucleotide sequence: TGTGCCTGGAGTGACCGACATCAGGCCCAGCATTTT.

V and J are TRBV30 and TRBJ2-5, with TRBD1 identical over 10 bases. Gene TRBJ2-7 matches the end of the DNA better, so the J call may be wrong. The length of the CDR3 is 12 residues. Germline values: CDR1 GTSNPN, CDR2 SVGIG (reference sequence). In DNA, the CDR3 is TGTGCCTGCGGGACAGGGGTTTTCGAGCAGTACTTC. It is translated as CACGTGVFEQYF.

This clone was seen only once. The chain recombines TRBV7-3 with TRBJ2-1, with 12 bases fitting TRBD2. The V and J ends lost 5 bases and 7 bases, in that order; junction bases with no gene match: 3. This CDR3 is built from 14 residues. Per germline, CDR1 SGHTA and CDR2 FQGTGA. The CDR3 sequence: CASSGGLAGNEQFF. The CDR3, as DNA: TGTGCCAGCAGCGGCGGACTAGCGGGAAATGAGCAGTTCTTC.

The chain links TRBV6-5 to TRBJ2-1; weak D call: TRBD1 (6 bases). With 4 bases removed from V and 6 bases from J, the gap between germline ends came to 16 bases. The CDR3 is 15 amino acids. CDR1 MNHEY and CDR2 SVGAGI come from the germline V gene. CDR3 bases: TGTGCCAGCAGTTCCGTCAGGGGCCAGTCCAATGAGCAGTTCTTC. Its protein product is CASSSVRGQSNEQFF.

The CDR3 spells CASSVAPTGQAGAFF. The CDR3 nucleotides are TGTGCCAGCAGCGTAGCCCCCACAGGACAGGCTGGAGCTTTCTTT. This chain connects TRBV9 to TRBJ1-1; 7 bases align to TRBD1. The CDR3 runs to 15 residues. Germline V gives CDR1 SGDLS, CDR2 YYNGEE. V gave up 0 bases and J gave up 10 bases; unmatched junction bases: 12.

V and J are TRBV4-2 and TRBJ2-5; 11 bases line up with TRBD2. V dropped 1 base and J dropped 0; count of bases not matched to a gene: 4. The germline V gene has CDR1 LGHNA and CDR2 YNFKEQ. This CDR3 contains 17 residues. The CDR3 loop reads CASSQGSSGGHQETQYF. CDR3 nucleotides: TGTGCCAGCAGCCAAGGGTCTAGCGGGGGGCACCAAGAGACCCAGTACTTC.

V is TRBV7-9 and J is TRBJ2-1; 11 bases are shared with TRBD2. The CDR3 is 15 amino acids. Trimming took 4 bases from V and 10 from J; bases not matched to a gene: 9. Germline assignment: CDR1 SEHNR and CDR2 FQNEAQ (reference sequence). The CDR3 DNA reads TGTGCCAGCAGCTCCTTAGCGGGAGGGCCGGGGGAGCAGTTCTTC. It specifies CASSSLAGGPGEQFF.

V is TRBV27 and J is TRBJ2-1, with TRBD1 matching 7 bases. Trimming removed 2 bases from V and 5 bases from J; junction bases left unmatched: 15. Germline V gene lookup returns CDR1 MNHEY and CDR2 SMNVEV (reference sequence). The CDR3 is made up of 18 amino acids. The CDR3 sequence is CASSLMVRQGRPNNEQFF. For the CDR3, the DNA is TGTGCCAGCAGTTTAATGGTCAGACAGGGAAGACCTAACAATGAGCAGTTCTTC.

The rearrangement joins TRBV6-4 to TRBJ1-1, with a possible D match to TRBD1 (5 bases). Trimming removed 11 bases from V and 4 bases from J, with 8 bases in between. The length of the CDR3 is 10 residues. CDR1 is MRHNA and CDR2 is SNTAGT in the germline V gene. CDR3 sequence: CAGGGTEAFF. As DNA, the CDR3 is TGTGCCGGGGGGGGCACTGAAGCTTTCTTT.

The CDR3 DNA is TGCGCCAGCAGCTTCTCCGGGGCTGGGGCCAACGTCCTGACTTTC. As protein: CASSFSGAGANVLTF. The chain is built from TRBV5-1 and TRBJ2-6; D may be TRBD2 (5 bases). The CDR3 consists of 15 residues. The germline gives CDR1 SGHRS, CDR2 YFSETQ. The ends were cut back, 2 bases at V and 2 bases at J, with 8 bases in the middle.

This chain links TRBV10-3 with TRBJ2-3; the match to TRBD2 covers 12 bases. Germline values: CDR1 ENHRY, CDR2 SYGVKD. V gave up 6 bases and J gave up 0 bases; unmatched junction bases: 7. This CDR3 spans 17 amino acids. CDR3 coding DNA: TGTGCCATCAGACTAGCGGGAGGCCAGCCTAGCACAGATACGCAGTATTTT. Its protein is CAIRLAGGQPSTDTQYF.

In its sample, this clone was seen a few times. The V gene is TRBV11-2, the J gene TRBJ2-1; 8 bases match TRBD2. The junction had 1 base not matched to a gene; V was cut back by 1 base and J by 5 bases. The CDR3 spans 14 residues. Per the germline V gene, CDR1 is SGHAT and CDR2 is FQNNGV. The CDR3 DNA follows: TGTGCCAGCAGCTTAGCGGGAGGGCACAATGAGCAGTTCTTC. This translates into CASSLAGGHNEQFF.

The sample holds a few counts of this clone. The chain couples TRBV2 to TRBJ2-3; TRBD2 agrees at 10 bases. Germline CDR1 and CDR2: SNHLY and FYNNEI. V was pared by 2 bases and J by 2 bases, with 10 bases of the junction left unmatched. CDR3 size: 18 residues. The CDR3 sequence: CASSERPIAGGYTDTQYF. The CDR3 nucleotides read TGTGCCAGCAGTGAACGACCGATAGCGGGAGGCTACACAGATACGCAGTATTTT.

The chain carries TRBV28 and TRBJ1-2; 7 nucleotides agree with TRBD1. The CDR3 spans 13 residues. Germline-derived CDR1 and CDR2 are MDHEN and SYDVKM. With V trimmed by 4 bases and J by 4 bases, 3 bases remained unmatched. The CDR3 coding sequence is TGTGCCAGCAGTTCGGGACAGTCCTATGGCTACACCTTC. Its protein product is CASSSGQSYGYTF.